Listed here is a single T cell receptor (beta chain). Its antigen remains unidentified. The data were taken from a study of T cell responses to AZD1222 COVID-19 vaccine. Between the trimmed V and J ends, which lost 5 bases and 7 bases, there was a span of 14 bases. Germline V gives CDR1 SEHNR, CDR2 FQNEAQ (reference sequence). The CDR3 covers 13 residues. This table comes from immunoSEQ multiplex PCR, and its TCRdb copy is limited to in-frame clones, with some not included. The table has about 110,000 clones, 70% to 90% seen once. Study outcomes and limitations: Donors were mostly white British, more females; clonal diversity possibly underestimated.

The clonotype comes from an adult in good health. This specimen consisted of peripheral blood, obtained on day 0 of AZD1222 vaccination. The V call is TRBV7-9, the J call TRBJ1-2, with D maybe TRBD1 (5 bases). CDR3 sequence: CASSGGSAGGYTF. In DNA form, the CDR3 reads TGTGCCAGCAGCGGGGGGTCCGCCGGTGGCTACACCTTC. Variable domain in full (rest from reference TRBV7-9 and TRBJ1-2): DTGVSQNPRHKITKRGQNVTFRCDPISEHNRLYWYRQTLGQGPEFLTYFQNEAQLEKSRLLSDRFSAERPKGSFSTLEIQRTEQGDSAMYLCASSGGSAGGYTFGSGTRLTVV.